The 13 T cell receptor beta chains presented below share a single source sample, sequenced in a study of cytomegalovirus exposure and HLA in healthy donors. The PCR contained 60 Vbeta and 13 Jbeta primers. TCRdb's copy holds only in-frame clones and misses some; the assay was immunoSEQ multiplex PCR. The data show some 150,000 clones, 80% seen once. Input material: PBMCs. The origin of the receptors is a man aged 30 to 45 in good health and CMV-seronegative.

V and J are TRBV6-1 and TRBJ2-5; TRBD1 matches 7 bases. Per germline, CDR1 MNHNS and CDR2 SASEGT. The CDR3 has 15 residues. V lost 0 bases, J lost 4 bases, and 5 bases stayed unmatched. CDR3 region: CASSEAVGGAETQYF. The DNA of the CDR3 is TGTGCCAGCAGTGAAGCTGTAGGGGGCGCAGAGACCCAGTACTTC.

The genes are TRBV6-5 and TRBJ2-5; 9 nucleotides line up with TRBD2. The CDR3 has 15 amino acids. CDR1 MNHEY and CDR2 SVGAGI come from the germline V gene. The junction had 7 bases not matched to a gene; V was cut back by 6 bases and J by 2 bases. The CDR3 loop reads CASSPLAGTQETQYF. CDR3 DNA: TGTGCCAGCAGCCCTCTAGCGGGGACACAAGAGACCCAGTACTTC.

This clone occurred once. The rearrangement joins TRBV28 to TRBJ2-1; TRBD2 might be the D (5 bases). Between the trimmed V and J ends, which lost 3 bases and 0 bases, there was a span of 9 bases. Germline lookup yields CDR1 MDHEN and CDR2 SYDVKM. The CDR3 spans 15 residues. The CDR3 here is CASSFLGSSYNEQFF. CDR3 sequence (DNA): TGTGCCAGCAGTTTCCTTGGGAGCTCCTACAATGAGCAGTTCTTC.

The V call is TRBV5-1, the J call TRBJ1-1; weak D call: TRBD1 (6 bases). CDR1 and CDR2 (germline): SGHRS, YFSETQ. The CDR3 runs 14 residues. V lost 5 bases, J lost 2 bases, and 13 bases lay in between. As DNA, the CDR3 is TGCGCCAGCAGACAGGGACCGGCAAACACTGAAGCTTTCTTT. As protein: CASRQGPANTEAFF.

The CDR3 region is CASSVGYRPPSGNTIYF. The CDR3, as DNA: TGTGCCAGCAGCGTAGGTTACAGGCCTCCCTCTGGAAACACCATATATTTT. This rearrangement joins TRBV9 to TRBJ1-3, with D possibly matching TRBD1 (5 bases). The V gene's germline CDR1 is SGDLS and CDR2 YYNGEE. CDR3 size: 17 residues. V shed 0 bases and J shed 0 bases, with 13 bases lying between them.

V usage is TRBV27 and J usage is TRBJ2-6; D unresolved. The V gene lost 0 bases and the J gene lost 2 bases, with 8 bases spanning the gap. CDR1 is MNHEY, CDR2 SMNVEV, per germline (reference sequence). The CDR3 contains 16 residues. CDR3 sequence (DNA): TGTGCCAGCAGTTTATCGAACCGGGCTGGGGCCAACGTCCTGACTTTC. Protein product: CASSLSNRAGANVLTF.

The rearrangement links TRBV29-1 to TRBJ2-7, with 7 bases identical to TRBD1. Germline assignment: CDR1 SQVTM and CDR2 ANQGSEA. The V and J ends lost 4 bases and 2 bases, in that order; junction bases with no gene match: 5. The CDR3 is 13 amino acids. The DNA for the CDR3 is TGCAGCGTTGCCGCAGGGGGTCCCTACGAGCAGTACTTC. Translating gives CSVAAGGPYEQYF.

This clone appeared a single time. The chain joins TRBV2 to TRBJ1-1; possible D gene TRBD1, 5 bases. Germline CDR1 SNHLY, CDR2 FYNNEI. V lost 7 bases, J lost 5 bases, and 14 bases lay in between. The CDR3 runs to 13 residues. Written as DNA, the CDR3 is TGTGCCAGCACCCAGGGTGAAGGGACTGAAGCTTTCTTT. It yields the protein CASTQGEGTEAFF.

This clone was seen a single time. The chain employs TRBV6-5 and TRBJ2-3, with D perhaps matching TRBD2 (6 bases). This CDR3 comprises 14 residues. With 4 bases removed from V and 0 bases from J, the gap between germline ends came to 8 bases. Germline V gives CDR1 MNHEY, CDR2 SVGAGI. The CDR3 region is CASSWGTSTDTQYF. The CDR3 DNA is TGTGCCAGCAGTTGGGGGACTAGCACAGATACGCAGTATTTT.

To note about this clone: The sample has other DNA sequences that encode this CDR3 too. The V and J genes are TRBV6-5 and TRBJ2-1; 7 bases are a match to TRBD2. This CDR3 comprises 15 residues. From germline, CDR1 is MNHEY and CDR2 SVGAGI. V was clipped by 0 bases and J by 3 bases; unmatched bases: 2. The CDR3, as DNA: TGTGCCAGCAGTTACTCGACGGGAGGCTACAATGAGCAGTTCTTC. This translates into CASSYSTGGYNEQFF.

The J gene is TRBJ1-1, the V gene TRBV7-9; tentatively, D is TRBD1 (5 bases). This CDR3 spans 14 amino acids. Germline CDR1 is SEHNR and CDR2 is FQNEAQ (reference sequence). Trimming took off 5 bases at V and 3 bases at J, with 13 bases between the two ends. Here the CDR3 DNA reads TGTGCCAGCAGCCCTAGAACAGGATACACTGAAGCTTTCTTT. Residues: CASSPRTGYTEAFF.

The chain joins TRBV2 to TRBJ2-7; D uncertain. Deletions cut 8 bases from V and 3 bases from J, with 8 bases between. The CDR3 consists of 11 residues. CDR1 SNHLY and CDR2 FYNNEI come from the germline V gene. CDR3 sequence reads: CASETSYEQYF. The CDR3 DNA follows: TGTGCCAGCGAAACCAGCTACGAGCAGTACTTC.

The chain joins TRBV5-4 to TRBJ1-1; 7 bases are shared with TRBD1. The CDR3 totals 14 residues. From germline, CDR1 is SGHNT and CDR2 YYREEE (reference sequence). V was clipped by 3 bases and J by 4 bases; unmatched bases: 6. CDR3 sequence: CASSWRQGGTEAFF. The CDR3 DNA is TGTGCCAGCAGCTGGAGACAGGGAGGCACTGAAGCTTTCTTT.